This T cell receptor (beta chain) came from a study of T cells in Graves' hyperthyroidism and ophthalmopathy. Amplification yielded TCR beta CDR3 regions, with RNA transcripts as the source. A first-round RT-PCR of the TCR CDR3 used the HTBI primer set. Via MiXCR, TCRdb re-called the multiplex PCR reads, giving one row per CDR3 protein. The table records hundreds of thousands of distinct CDR3 sequences, roughly 46% of them present only once. Stable Graves' hyperthyroidism meant no ophthalmopathy progression within 18 months. Each diagnosis was grounded in clinical symptoms, serum thyroxine and TRAb, thyroid ultrasound, and orbital computed tomography. This clonotype was picked up a small number of times. What it binds is not known. The CDR3 loop spans 13 amino acids. Germline CDR1 reads SGHRS; CDR2 reads YFSETQ. Trimming shortened V by 4 bases and J by 1 base, and 8 bases separated the two germline ends.

Findings of the study overall: Blood shared most expanded thyroid clonotypes above 0.001. Ophthalmopathy onset followed model prediction by a median approximately 5.9 months.

The sequence was obtained from a woman between 18 and 30 years old with Graves' hyperthyroidism. The specimen sequenced was peripheral blood or thyroid tissue (not recorded which). J is TRBJ1-1 and V is TRBV5-1; no reliable D call. CDR3 coding DNA: TGCGCCAGCAGCCTCCTTTGGAACACTGAAGCTTTCTTT. Protein sequence: CASSLLWNTEAFF.